This TCR beta chain appears in the sequencing data of a study of Ad26.COV2.S vaccination and SARS-CoV-2 variants. The assay was immunoSEQ multiplex PCR, and TCRdb's table has in-frame clones only and misses some. The sample carries a few hundred thousand clones, about nine tenths recorded once. Treatment meaning: around 19 received Ad26.COV2.S at low or high dose, single or two shots; roughly five received placebo; per-sample allocation not given. Following the first vaccine or placebo injection, samples were taken on day 63. This specimen was peripheral blood, taken in a trial of Ad26.COV2.S vaccine versus placebo. The sequence derives from a person aged 18 to 59 who received the Ad26.COV2.S COVID-19 vaccine or a placebo.

The CDR3 DNA follows: TGTGCCAGCAGCCTAGGAGGGGGCGGCTACACTGAAGCTTTCTTT. It encodes CASSLGGGGYTEAFF. The chain employs TRBV7-9 and TRBJ1-1, with 7 bases aligning to TRBD1. The CDR3 length is 15 residues. CDR1 is SEHNR and CDR2 is FQNEAQ in the germline V gene (reference sequence). The J segment lost 3 bases and the V segment lost 5 bases, leaving 9 bases of the junction unmatched.